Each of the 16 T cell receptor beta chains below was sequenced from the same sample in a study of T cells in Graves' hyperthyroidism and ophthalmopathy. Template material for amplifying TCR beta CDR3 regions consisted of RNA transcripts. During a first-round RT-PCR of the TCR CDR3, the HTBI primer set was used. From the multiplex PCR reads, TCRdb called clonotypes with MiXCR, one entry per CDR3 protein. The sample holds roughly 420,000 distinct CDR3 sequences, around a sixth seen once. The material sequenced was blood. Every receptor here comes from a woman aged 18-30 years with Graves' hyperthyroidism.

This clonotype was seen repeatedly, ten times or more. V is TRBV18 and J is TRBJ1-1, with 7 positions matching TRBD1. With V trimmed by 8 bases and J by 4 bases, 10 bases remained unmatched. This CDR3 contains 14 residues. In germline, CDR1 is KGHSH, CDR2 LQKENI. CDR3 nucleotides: TGTGCCAGCACTCGGGACAGTGGGGGCACTGAAGCTTTCTTT. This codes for CASTRDSGGTEAFF. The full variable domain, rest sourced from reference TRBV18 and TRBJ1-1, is NAGVMQNPRHLVRRRGQEARLRCSPMKGHSHVYWYRQLPEEGLKFMVYLQKENIIDESGMPKERFSAEFPKEGPSILRIQQVVRGDSAAYFCASTRDSGGTEAFFGQGTRLTVV.

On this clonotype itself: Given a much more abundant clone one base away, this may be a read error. The CDR3 DNA sequence: TGTGTCAGCGTCGCGGGGATTACGCAGTATTTT. Protein product: CVSVAGITQYF. The gene calls are TRBV28 and TRBJ2-3, with D maybe TRBD2 (6 bases). The CDR3 has 11 residues. CDR1 and CDR2 (germline): MDHEN, SYDVKM.

CDR3 bases: TGTGCCAGCTACGGGGCCCAAGAGACCCAGTACTTC. Its protein product is CASYGAQETQYF. The V gene is TRBV5-6, the J gene TRBJ2-5; TRBD1 or TRBD2 may be the D gene (5 bases each). Trimming left V 7 bases short and J 1 base short, with 8 bases between. Per the germline V gene, CDR1 is SGHDT and CDR2 is YYEEEE. The CDR3 totals 12 residues.

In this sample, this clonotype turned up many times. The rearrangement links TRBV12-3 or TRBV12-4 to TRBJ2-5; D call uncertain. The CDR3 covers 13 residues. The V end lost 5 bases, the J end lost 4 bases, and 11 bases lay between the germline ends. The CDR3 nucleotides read TGTGCCAGCAGTCCAACTATAGTAGAGACCCAGTACTTC. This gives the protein CASSPTIVETQYF.

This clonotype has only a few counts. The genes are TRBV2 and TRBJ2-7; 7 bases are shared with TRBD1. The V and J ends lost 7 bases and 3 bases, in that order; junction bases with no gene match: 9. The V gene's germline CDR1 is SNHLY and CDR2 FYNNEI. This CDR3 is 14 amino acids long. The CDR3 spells CASTTRGTLYEQYF. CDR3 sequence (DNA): TGTGCCAGCACTACCAGGGGGACCCTCTACGAGCAGTACTTC.

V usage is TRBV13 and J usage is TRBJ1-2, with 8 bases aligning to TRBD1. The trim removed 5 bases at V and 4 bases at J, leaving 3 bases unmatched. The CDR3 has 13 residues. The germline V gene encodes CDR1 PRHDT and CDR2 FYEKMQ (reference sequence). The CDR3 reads CASSNRGTYGYTF. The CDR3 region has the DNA TGTGCCAGCAGCAACAGGGGGACCTATGGCTACACCTTC. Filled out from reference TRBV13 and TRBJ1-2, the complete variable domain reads AAGVIQSPRHLIKEKRETATLKCYPIPRHDTVYWYQQGPGQDPQFLISFYEKMQSDKGSIPDRFSAQQFSDYHSELNMSSLELGDSALYFCASSNRGTYGYTFGSGTRLTVV.

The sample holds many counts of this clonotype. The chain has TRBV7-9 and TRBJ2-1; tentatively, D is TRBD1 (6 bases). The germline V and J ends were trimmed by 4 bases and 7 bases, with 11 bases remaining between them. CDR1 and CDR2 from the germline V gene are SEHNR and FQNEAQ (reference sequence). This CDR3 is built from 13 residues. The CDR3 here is CASSSSQGNEQFF. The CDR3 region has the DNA TGTGCCAGCAGCTCATCGCAGGGGAATGAGCAGTTCTTC. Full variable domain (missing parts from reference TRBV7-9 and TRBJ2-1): DTGVSQNPRHKITKRGQNVTFRCDPISEHNRLYWYRQTLGQGPEFLTYFQNEAQLEKSRLLSDRFSAERPKGSFSTLEIQRTEQGDSAMYLCASSSSQGNEQFFGPGTRLTVL.

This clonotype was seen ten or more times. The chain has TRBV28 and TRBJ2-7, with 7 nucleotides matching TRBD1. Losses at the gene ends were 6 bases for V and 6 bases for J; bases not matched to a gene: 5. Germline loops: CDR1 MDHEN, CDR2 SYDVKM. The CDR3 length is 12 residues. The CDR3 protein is CASRTGSREQYF. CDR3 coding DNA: TGTGCCAGCAGGACAGGGTCGCGCGAGCAGTACTTC.

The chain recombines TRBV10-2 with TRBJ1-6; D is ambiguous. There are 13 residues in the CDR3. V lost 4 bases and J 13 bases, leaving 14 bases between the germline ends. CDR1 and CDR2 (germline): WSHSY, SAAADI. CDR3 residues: CASSAVEARPLHF. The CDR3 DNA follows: TGCGCCAGCAGTGCCGTTGAGGCTAGGCCCCTCCACTTT.

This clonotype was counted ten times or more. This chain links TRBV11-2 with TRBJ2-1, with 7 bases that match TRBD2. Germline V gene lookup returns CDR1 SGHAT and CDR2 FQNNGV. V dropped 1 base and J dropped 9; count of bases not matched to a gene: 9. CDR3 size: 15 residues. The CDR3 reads CASSLVYGGSVEQFF. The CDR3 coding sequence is TGTGCCAGCAGCTTAGTTTACGGGGGGAGTGTTGAGCAGTTCTTC.

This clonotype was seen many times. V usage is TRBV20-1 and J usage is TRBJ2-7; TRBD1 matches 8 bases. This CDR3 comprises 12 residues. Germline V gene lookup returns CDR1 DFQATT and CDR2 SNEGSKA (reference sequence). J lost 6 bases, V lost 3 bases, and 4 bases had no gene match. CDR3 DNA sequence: TGCAGTGCTAGCCCGACAGGGGCCGAGCAGTACTTC. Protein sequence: CSASPTGAEQYF.

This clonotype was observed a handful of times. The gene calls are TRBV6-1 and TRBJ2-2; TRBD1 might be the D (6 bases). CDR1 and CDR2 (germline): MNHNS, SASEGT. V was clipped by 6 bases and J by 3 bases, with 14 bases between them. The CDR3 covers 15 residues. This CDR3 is CASSLPTGYTGELFF. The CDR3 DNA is TGTGCCAGCAGCTTACCCACAGGGTACACCGGGGAGCTGTTTTTT.

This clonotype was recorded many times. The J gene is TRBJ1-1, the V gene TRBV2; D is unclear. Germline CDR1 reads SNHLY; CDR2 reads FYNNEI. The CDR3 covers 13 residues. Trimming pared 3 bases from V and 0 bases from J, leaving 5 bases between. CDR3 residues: CASSDSLNTEAFF. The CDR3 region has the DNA TGTGCCAGCAGTGACAGTTTGAACACTGAAGCTTTCTTT.

This chain's CDR3 is CASSRDRGLPDSGANVLTF. The CDR3 nucleotides read TGTGCCAGCAGCCGGGACAGGGGGCTTCCAGACTCTGGGGCCAACGTCCTGACTTTC. The chain is built from TRBV5-4 and TRBJ2-6, with 12 bases aligning to TRBD1. V was clipped by 4 bases and J by 0 bases; unmatched bases: 8. Looked up from germline, CDR1 is SGHNT and CDR2 is YYREEE (reference sequence). The CDR3 totals 19 residues.

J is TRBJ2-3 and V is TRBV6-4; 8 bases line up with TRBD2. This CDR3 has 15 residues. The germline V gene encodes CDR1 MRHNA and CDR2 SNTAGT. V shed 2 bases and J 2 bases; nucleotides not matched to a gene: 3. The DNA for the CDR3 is TGTGCCAGCAGTGACGGGCGGGGGGCCACAGATACGCAGTATTTT. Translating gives CASSDGRGATDTQYF.

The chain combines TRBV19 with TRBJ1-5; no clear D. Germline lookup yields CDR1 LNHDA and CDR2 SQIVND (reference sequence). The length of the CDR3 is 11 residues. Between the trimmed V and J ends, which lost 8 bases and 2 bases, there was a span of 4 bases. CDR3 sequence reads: CASGRNQPQHF. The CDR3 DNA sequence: TGTGCCAGTGGTCGCAATCAGCCCCAGCATTTT.